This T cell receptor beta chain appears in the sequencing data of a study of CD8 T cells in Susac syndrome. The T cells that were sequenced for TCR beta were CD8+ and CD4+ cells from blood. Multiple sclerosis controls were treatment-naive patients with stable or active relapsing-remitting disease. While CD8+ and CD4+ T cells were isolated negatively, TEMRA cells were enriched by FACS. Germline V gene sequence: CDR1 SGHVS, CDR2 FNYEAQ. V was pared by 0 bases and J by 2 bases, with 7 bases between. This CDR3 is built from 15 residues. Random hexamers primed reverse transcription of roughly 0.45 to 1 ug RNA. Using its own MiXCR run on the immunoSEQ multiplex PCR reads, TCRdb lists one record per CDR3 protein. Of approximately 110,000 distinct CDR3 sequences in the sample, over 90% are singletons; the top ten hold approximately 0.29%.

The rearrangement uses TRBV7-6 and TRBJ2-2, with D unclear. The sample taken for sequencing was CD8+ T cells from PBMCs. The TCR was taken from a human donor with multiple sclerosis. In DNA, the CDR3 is TGTGCCAGCAGCTTAGCTCACTCCAACACCGGGGAGCTGTTTTTT. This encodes CASSLAHSNTGELFF.